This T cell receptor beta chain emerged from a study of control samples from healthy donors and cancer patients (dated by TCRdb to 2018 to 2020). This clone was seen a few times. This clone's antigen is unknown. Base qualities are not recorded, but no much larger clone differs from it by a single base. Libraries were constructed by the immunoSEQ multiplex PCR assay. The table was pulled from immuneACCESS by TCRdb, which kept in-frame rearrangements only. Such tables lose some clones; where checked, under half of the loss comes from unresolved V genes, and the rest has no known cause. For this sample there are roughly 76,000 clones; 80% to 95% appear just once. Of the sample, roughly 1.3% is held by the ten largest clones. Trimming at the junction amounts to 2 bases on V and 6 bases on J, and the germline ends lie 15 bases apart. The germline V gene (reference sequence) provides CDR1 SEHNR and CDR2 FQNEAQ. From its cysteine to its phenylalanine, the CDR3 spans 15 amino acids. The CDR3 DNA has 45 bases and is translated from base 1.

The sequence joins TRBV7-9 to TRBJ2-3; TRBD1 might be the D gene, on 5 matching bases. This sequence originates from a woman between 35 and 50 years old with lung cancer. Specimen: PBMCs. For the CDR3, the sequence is CASSLSRQLGDTQYF. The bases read TGTGCCAGCAGCTTATCCCGACAGCTAGGTGATACGCAGTATTTT.